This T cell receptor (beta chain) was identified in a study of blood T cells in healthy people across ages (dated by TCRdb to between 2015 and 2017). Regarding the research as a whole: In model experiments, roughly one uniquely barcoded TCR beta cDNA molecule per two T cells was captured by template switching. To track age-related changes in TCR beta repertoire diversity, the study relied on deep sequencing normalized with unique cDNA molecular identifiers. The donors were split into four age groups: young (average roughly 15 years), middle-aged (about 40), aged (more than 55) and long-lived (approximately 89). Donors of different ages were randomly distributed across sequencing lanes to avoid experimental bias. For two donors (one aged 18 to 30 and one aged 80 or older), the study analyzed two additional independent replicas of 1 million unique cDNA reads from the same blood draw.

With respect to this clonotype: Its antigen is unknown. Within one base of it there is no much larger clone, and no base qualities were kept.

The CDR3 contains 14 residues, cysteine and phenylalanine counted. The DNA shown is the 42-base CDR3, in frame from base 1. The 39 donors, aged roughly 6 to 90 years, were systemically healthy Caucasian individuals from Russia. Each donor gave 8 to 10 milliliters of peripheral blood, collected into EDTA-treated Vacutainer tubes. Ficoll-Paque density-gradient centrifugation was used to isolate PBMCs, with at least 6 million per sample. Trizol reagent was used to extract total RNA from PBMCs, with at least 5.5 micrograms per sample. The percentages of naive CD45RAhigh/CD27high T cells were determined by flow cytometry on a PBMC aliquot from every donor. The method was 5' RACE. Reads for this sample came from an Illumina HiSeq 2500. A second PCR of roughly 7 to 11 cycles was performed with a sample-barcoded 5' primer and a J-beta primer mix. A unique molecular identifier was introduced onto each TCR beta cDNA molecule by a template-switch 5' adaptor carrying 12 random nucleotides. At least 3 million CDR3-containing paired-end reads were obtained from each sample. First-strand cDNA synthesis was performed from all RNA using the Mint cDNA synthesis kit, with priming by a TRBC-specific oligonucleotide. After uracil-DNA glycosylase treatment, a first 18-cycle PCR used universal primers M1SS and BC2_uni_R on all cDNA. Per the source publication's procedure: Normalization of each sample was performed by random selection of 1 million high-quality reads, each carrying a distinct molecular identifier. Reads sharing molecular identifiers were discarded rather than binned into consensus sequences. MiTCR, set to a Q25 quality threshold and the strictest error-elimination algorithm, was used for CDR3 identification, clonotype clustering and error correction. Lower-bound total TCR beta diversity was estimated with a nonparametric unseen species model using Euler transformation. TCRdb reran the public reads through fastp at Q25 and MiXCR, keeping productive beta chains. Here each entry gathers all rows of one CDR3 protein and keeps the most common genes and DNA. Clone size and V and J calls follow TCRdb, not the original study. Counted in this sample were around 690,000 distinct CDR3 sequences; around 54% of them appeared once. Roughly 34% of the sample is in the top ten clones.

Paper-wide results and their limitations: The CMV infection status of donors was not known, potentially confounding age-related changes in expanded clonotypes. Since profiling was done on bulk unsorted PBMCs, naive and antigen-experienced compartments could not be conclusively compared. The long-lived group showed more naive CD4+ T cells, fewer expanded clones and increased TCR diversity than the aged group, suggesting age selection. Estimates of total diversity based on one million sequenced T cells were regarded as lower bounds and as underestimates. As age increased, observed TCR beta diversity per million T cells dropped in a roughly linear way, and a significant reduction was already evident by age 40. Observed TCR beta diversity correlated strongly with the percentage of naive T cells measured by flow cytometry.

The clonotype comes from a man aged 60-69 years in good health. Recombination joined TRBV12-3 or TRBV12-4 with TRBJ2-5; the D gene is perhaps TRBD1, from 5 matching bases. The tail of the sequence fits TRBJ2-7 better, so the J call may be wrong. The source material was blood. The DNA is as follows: TGTGCCAGCAGCCGGAGAGACAGTAGTGACGAGCAGTACTTC. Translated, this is CASSRRDSSDEQYF.